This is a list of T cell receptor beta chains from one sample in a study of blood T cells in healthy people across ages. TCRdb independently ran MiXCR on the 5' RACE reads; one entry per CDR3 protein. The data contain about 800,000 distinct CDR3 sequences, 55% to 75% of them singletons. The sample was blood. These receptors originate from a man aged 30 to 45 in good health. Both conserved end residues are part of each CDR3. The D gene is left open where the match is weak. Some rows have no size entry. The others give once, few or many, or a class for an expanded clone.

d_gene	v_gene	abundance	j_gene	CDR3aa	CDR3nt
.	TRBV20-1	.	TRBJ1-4	CSARSAGSGKLFF	TGCAGTGCTAGAAGCGCGGGCTCGGGAAAACTGTTTTTT
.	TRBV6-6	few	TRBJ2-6	CASSYTASGANVLTF	TGTGCCAGCAGTTACACGGCCTCTGGGGCCAACGTCCTGACTTTC
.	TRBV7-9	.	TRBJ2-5	CASGEGYNEQYF	TGTGCCAGCGGCGAGGGGTACAATGAGCAGTACTTC
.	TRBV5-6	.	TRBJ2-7	CASTHGVSYNEQYF	TGTGCCAGCACCCATGGGGTCTCCTACAATGAGCAGTACTTC
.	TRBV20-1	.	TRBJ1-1	CSAVRQEWGTEAFF	TGCAGTGCCGTACGACAGGAATGGGGGACTGAAGCTTTCTTT
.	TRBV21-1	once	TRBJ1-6	CASSKHRKYNSPLHF	TGTGCCAGCAGCAAACACAGGAAATATAATTCACCCCTCCACTTT
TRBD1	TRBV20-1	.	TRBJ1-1	CSLRQGVEAFF	TGCAGCCTGAGACAGGGGGTTGAAGCTTTCTTT
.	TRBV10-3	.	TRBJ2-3	CAIGSSTDTQYF	TGTGCCATCGGGTCCAGCACAGATACGCAGTATTTT
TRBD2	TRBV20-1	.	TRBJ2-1	CSAPGRGAGGREQFF	TGCAGTGCGCCCGGGCGAGGAGCGGGGGGAAGAGAGCAGTTCTTC
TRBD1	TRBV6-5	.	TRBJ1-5	CASSTDREMSQPQHF	TGTGCCAGCAGTACCGACAGGGAGATGTCTCAGCCCCAGCATTTT
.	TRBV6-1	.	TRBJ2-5	CASSEGRSGEQYF	TGTGCCAGCAGTGAAGGCCGTTCGGGGGAGCAGTACTTC
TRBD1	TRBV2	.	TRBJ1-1	CASSIGQGGTEAFF	TGTGCCAGCAGTATAGGACAGGGCGGAACTGAAGCTTTCTTT
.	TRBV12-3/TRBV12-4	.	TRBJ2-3	CASSIASTDTQYF	TGTGCCAGCAGTATAGCCAGCACAGATACGCAGTATTTT
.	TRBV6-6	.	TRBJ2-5	CASLDNKETQYF	TGTGCCAGCCTCGACAACAAAGAGACCCAGTACTTC
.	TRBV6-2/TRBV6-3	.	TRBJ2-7	CASTQYVQAYEQYF	TGTGCCAGCACCCAGTACGTTCAAGCCTACGAGCAGTACTTC
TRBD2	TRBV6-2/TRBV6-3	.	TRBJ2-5	CASSRTLTSGRETQYF	TGTGCCAGCAGCAGAACTTTGACTAGCGGGAGAGAGACCCAGTACTTC
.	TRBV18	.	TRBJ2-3	CASSPGYSTDTQYF	TGTGCCAGCTCACCCGGCTATAGCACAGATACGCAGTATTTT
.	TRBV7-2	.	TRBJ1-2	CASSGDSGRLYGYTF	TGTGCCAGCAGCGGAGACAGCGGACGGCTCTATGGCTACACCTTC
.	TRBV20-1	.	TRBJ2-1	CSASEVWLAGQSSYNEQFF	TGCAGTGCCTCCGAGGTCTGGCTAGCAGGCCAGAGCTCCTACAATGAGCAGTTCTTC
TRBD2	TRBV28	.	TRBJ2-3	CASSSPPRLAGVSDTQYF	TGTGCCAGCAGTTCGCCTCCAAGACTAGCGGGAGTGAGCGATACGCAGTATTTT